The next 15 T cell receptor beta chains were all read from a single sample in a study of T cell responses to AZD1222 COVID-19 vaccine. Generated by immunoSEQ multiplex PCR, the TCRdb table keeps only in-frame clones and is missing some. The data show more than 90,000 clones, around 85% seen once. Source: peripheral blood, taken 28 days after the second AZD1222 dose. Source of these receptors: an adult who received the AZD1222 COVID-19 vaccine.

The chain carries TRBV19 and TRBJ2-1, with 9 positions matching TRBD1. V lost 5 bases, J lost 4 bases, and 3 bases stayed unmatched. This CDR3 contains 14 residues. The germline CDR1 and CDR2 sequences are LNHDA and SQIVND (reference sequence). The CDR3 coding sequence is TGTGCCAGTAGTTCAGACAGGGGGTACAATGAGCAGTTCTTC. This codes for CASSSDRGYNEQFF.

This sequence joins TRBV28 and TRBJ1-5; D unresolved. CDR3 length: 16 amino acids. Per the germline V gene, CDR1 is MDHEN and CDR2 is SYDVKM. The ends were cut back, 6 bases at V and 2 bases at J, with 17 bases in the middle. The CDR3 region is CASSPSLGWGNQPQHF. The CDR3 region has the DNA TGTGCCAGCAGCCCCTCGCTGGGGTGGGGCAATCAGCCCCAGCATTTT.

This sequence joins TRBV24-1 and TRBJ2-2; D is unclear. The CDR3 runs to 11 residues. The V and J ends lost 9 bases and 3 bases respectively, with 4 bases between them. Germline assignment: CDR1 KGHDR and CDR2 SFDVKD. The DNA for the CDR3 is TGTGCCACCGGAGACACCGGGGAGCTGTTTTTT. This codes for CATGDTGELFF.

This chain links TRBV18 with TRBJ1-4; a weak D match, TRBD1 (6 bases). Germline assignment: CDR1 KGHSH and CDR2 LQKENI. The V end lost 2 bases, the J end lost 8 bases, and 9 bases lay between the germline ends. The CDR3 has 13 residues. The CDR3 protein is CASSPGGREKLFF. The CDR3, as DNA: TGTGCCAGCTCACCAGGGGGGCGCGAAAAACTGTTTTTT.

In its sample, this clone was seen once. V usage is TRBV5-1 and J usage is TRBJ1-1, with D unclear. CDR3 length equals 15 residues. Trimming pared 0 bases from V and 1 base from J, leaving 10 bases between. Per germline, CDR1 SGHRS and CDR2 YFSETQ. In nucleotides, the CDR3 is TGCGCCAGCAGCTTGGATGCGACGGCGAACACTGAAGCTTTCTTT. This translates into CASSLDATANTEAFF.

This clone was seen more than once but under ten times. V and J are TRBV5-6 and TRBJ2-3; 8 bases match TRBD2. Germline V gives CDR1 SGHDT, CDR2 YYEEEE. V was clipped by 0 bases and J by 4 bases; unmatched bases: 4. CDR3 length: 15 residues. CDR3 DNA sequence: TGTGCCAGCAGCTTGGTCGGGACTAGTTCAGATACGCAGTATTTT. It specifies CASSLVGTSSDTQYF.

The gene calls are TRBV6-9 and TRBJ2-3; 7 nucleotides agree with TRBD2. The CDR3 contains 17 residues. From germline, CDR1 is MNHGY and CDR2 SVAAGI. V dropped 5 bases and J dropped 2; count of bases not matched to a gene: 13. The CDR3, as DNA: TGTGCCAGCAGTACCCTCCCGGCGGGGGATTACACAGATACGCAGTATTTT. Protein product: CASSTLPAGDYTDTQYF.

This rearrangement joins TRBV18 to TRBJ1-4; D is uncertain. The germline V and J ends were trimmed by 2 bases and 7 bases, with 8 bases remaining between them. This CDR3 is 13 amino acids long. In germline, CDR1 is KGHSH, CDR2 LQKENI. The CDR3 loop reads CASSPATLEKLFF. As DNA, the CDR3 is TGTGCCAGCTCACCAGCGACACTTGAAAAACTGTTTTTT.

V usage is TRBV6-2 or TRBV6-3 and J usage is TRBJ1-6; D not resolved. The V end was cut by 2 bases, the J end by 2 bases, with 13 bases between. Germline-derived CDR1 and CDR2 are MNHEY and SVGEGT. This CDR3 spans 17 amino acids. CDR3 protein: CASSYGPMGTYNSPLHF. DNA for the CDR3: TGTGCCAGCAGTTACGGCCCCATGGGGACCTATAATTCACCCCTCCACTTT.

This chain uses TRBV9 with TRBJ1-2; D is unresolved. The CDR3 is 12 amino acids. Germline V lookup: CDR1 SGDLS, CDR2 YYNGEE. Between the trimmed V and J ends, which lost 1 base and 6 bases, there was a span of 7 bases. CDR3 DNA: TGTGCCAGCAGCGTACCGGGCGATGGCTACACCTTC. As protein: CASSVPGDGYTF. Looking up the rest from reference TRBV9 and TRBJ1-2 gives the full variable domain: DSGVTQTPKHLITATGQRVTLRCSPRSGDLSVYWYQQSLDQGLQFLIQYYNGEERAKGNILERFSAQQFPDLHSELNLSSLELGDSALYFCASSVPGDGYTFGSGTRLTVV.

This clone was detected once. J is TRBJ2-5 and V is TRBV18, with 8 bases lining up with TRBD1. Germline V CDR1 and CDR2: KGHSH, LQKENI. V shed 2 bases and J 4 bases; nucleotides not matched to a gene: 6. CDR3 size: 15 residues. CDR3 bases: TGTGCCAGCTCACCAACCAGGGGGCTGGGAGAGACCCAGTACTTC. Translation gives CASSPTRGLGETQYF. The complete variable domain, with remaining parts taken from reference TRBV18 and TRBJ2-5, reads NAGVMQNPRHLVRRRGQEARLRCSPMKGHSHVYWYRQLPEEGLKFMVYLQKENIIDESGMPKERFSAEFPKEGPSILRIQQVVRGDSAAYFCASSPTRGLGETQYFGPGTRLLVL.

V is TRBV21-1 and J is TRBJ2-3; the table assigns TRBD2, which was not confirmed against the DNA. TRBV21-1 is marked as a pseudogene. The CDR3 consists of 14 residues. Here the CDR3 DNA reads TGTGCCAGCAGCAAAGGACTAGCCGTAGAGACGCAGTATTTT. Its protein product is CASSKGLAVETQYF.

The CDR3 DNA reads as TGTGCCAGCAGCTCTGACAGGGAGTCCTACGAGCAGTACTTC. This encodes CASSSDRESYEQYF. J is TRBJ2-7 and V is TRBV5-4; TRBD1 matches at 7 bases. The V segment lost 3 bases and the J segment 1 base; nucleotides outside the gene matches: 4. There are 14 residues in the CDR3. The germline V gene encodes CDR1 SGHNT and CDR2 YYREEE (reference sequence).

By share of the sample, this clone is medium-sized (0.01 to 0.1%). The genes are TRBV4-1 and TRBJ1-2, with a weak D call TRBD1 (6 bases). Germline values: CDR1 MGHRA, CDR2 YSYEKL. V lost 8 bases and J lost 6, with 13 bases in between. CDR3 length: 12 amino acids. The DNA for the CDR3 is TGCGCCAGCCGGGGGGGGCCGCATGGCTACACCTTC. It specifies CASRGGPHGYTF.

V is TRBV13 and J is TRBJ1-2; D ambiguous. CDR3 length: 14 amino acids. Trimming left V 5 bases short and J 4 bases short, with 14 bases between. Germline CDR1 PRHDT, CDR2 FYEKMQ (reference sequence). This CDR3 is CASSRRELAYGYTF. In nucleotides, the CDR3 is TGTGCCAGCAGCAGAAGAGAGTTGGCCTATGGCTACACCTTC.